This TCR beta chain is from a study of blood T cell repertoires in COVID-19. Study background: Spain, Italy and the United States supplied samples that represented acute and convalescent COVID-19. In each case, the material was cDNA or gDNA derived from T cells, B-cell-depleted T cells, or PBMCs.

V lost 3 bases, J lost 6 bases, and 6 bases stayed unmatched. CDR1 and CDR2 from the germline V gene are SGDLS and YYNGEE. This CDR3 has 13 residues. Only one count was recorded for this clone. As processed by the authors: Reference gene primers were amplified, and this amplification served to estimate nucleated cell counts. The repertoire was sequenced with immunoSEQ multiplex PCR; TCRdb's copy has only in-frame clones and lacks some. D and trimming were read from the DNA, whereas the V and J calls and clone size are those reported in that table. The sample lists approximately 45,000 clones; approximately 83% were seen once.

The receptor's source is a woman aged 80 or over with acute or convalescent COVID-19. The chain combines TRBV9 with TRBJ2-7; 7 bases agree with TRBD1. Sequenced material: peripheral blood. CDR3 DNA: TGTGCCAGCAGCGCTGGGACAGAAGGCGAGCAGTACTTC. Protein product: CASSAGTEGEQYF. The variable domain in full, with the rest retrieved from reference TRBV9 and TRBJ2-7, is DSGVTQTPKHLITATGQRVTLRCSPRSGDLSVYWYQQSLDQGLQFLIQYYNGEERAKGNILERFSAQQFPDLHSELNLSSLELGDSALYFCASSAGTEGEQYFGPGTRLTVT.